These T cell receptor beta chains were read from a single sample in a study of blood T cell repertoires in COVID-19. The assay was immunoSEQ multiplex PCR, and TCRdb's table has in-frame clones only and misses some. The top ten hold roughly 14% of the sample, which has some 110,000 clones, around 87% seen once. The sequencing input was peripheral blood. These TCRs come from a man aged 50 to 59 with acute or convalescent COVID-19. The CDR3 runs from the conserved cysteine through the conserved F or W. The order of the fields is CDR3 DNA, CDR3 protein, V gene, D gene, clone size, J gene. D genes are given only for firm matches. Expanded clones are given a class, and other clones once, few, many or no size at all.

DNA: TGTGCCAGCAGGTTGGAATGGAGTACTGGAAACACCATATATTTT
CDR3: CASRLEWSTGNTIYF
V: TRBV2
D: NA
size: NA
J: TRBJ1-3

DNA: TGTGCCAGCAGTTCGGATGTACAGTCTAGCACAGATACGCAGTATTTT
CDR3: CASSSDVQSSTDTQYF
V: TRBV28
D: NA
size: NA
J: TRBJ2-3

DNA: TGTGCCACCGGTAGCGGTAGCTCCTACGAGCAGTACTTC
CDR3: CATGSGSSYEQYF
V: TRBV15
D: NA
size: NA
J: TRBJ2-7

DNA: TGTGCCAGTAGTACGGGACAGTCACTCTCTGGGGCCAACGTCCTGACTTTC
CDR3: CASSTGQSLSGANVLTF
V: TRBV19
D: TRBD1
size: NA
J: TRBJ2-6

DNA: TGCGCCAGCAGCTTACTAGCGGGCCAAGAGACCCAGTACTTC
CDR3: CASSLLAGQETQYF
V: TRBV5-1
D: TRBD2
size: NA
J: TRBJ2-5

DNA: TGTGCCAGTGGGAAAAGACTAGCGGGAGCCCATAGCACAGATACGCAGTATTTT
CDR3: CASGKRLAGAHSTDTQYF
V: TRBV19
D: TRBD2
size: NA
J: TRBJ2-3

DNA: TGTGCCAGCAGTTACTCAGTGGGGGGACAAGAGACCCAGTACTTC
CDR3: CASSYSVGGQETQYF
V: TRBV6-5
D: NA
size: few
J: TRBJ2-5

DNA: TGTGCCAGCTCATCGGGGGGGATTCAAAGAAACATTCAGTACTTC
CDR3: CASSSGGIQRNIQYF
V: TRBV18
D: TRBD2
size: NA
J: TRBJ2-4

DNA: TGCGCCAGCGAGGGGGCCGGGGTAACGAACACCGGGGAGCTGTTTTTT
CDR3: CASEGAGVTNTGELFF
V: TRBV5-1
D: TRBD1
size: NA
J: TRBJ2-2

DNA: TGTGCCAGCAGCCCCAACCCCGGGCAGGGCAAGACTAGCGGTGCCTACGAGCAGTACTTC
CDR3: CASSPNPGQGKTSGAYEQYF
V: TRBV3-1/TRBV3-2
D: TRBD2
size: NA
J: TRBJ2-7

DNA: TGTGCTAGTGGTTTGGTACGGGACAGGGTGCGCAATCAGCCCCAGCATTTT
CDR3: CASGLVRDRVRNQPQHF
V: TRBV12-5
D: TRBD1
size: NA
J: TRBJ1-5